The TCR beta chain under discussion was sequenced for a study of T cell responses to AZD1222 COVID-19 vaccine. Study-level points and caveats: Females outnumbered males among donors, who were mostly white British; clonal diversity was possibly underestimated.

Assay used: immunoSEQ multiplex PCR; TCRdb lists only in-frame clones, some missing. Of about 130,000 clones in the sample, approximately 88% were seen once. Notes on this clone: Its antigen is unknown.

Trimming took 4 bases from V and 1 from J, leaving 5 bases between them. CDR1 and CDR2 (germline): SGHRS, YFSETQ. The CDR3 loop spans 12 amino acids. This sequence was found in an adult in good health. This chain joins TRBV5-1 and TRBJ1-2; D unclear. Material: peripheral blood, obtained on day 0 of AZD1222 vaccination. The CDR3 region has the DNA TGCGCCAGCAGCACAGATAACTATGGCTACACCTTC. It is translated as CASSTDNYGYTF.